This T cell receptor beta chain was recovered during a study of shared clonotypes between healthy human individuals. Libraries were prepared by immunoSEQ multiplex PCR; TCRdb keeps only in-frame clonotypes and omits some of them. Altogether roughly 1,100,000 clones are present, approximately 68% being singletons, with the ten largest covering over 1.3%. This clone was recorded a few times. Its target is unknown. All donors qualified as healthy HIV-negative adults and had experienced no recent acute infections or vaccinations. Study-level points and caveats: Among donors, sharing of clonotypes was expected to be affected by sequencing depth. Naive subsets generally exceeded memory subsets in estimated richness.

The receptor was isolated from a man in his late teens or twenties in good health. The sample was memory CD4+ T cells sorted from blood. Documented subset: CD45RA-negative fraction.

The CDR3 here is CASSLRDRGLGEAFF. In DNA form, the CDR3 reads TGTGCCAGCAGCTTAAGGGACAGGGGGCTGGGTGAAGCTTTCTTT. The V gene is TRBV11-2, the J gene TRBJ1-1, with 12 bases aligning to TRBD1. The CDR3 is 15 amino acids. Unmatched junction bases numbered 5, after V lost 2 bases and J lost 7 bases. The V gene's germline CDR1 is SGHAT and CDR2 FQNNGV.